This T cell receptor beta chain was recorded in a study of regulatory T cells in long-lasting Graves disease. As for time point: newly diagnosed GD, antithyroid drugs for less than 3 months. RNA from PBMCs was the source of the TCR library. A peripheral blood sample, around 8.6 milliliters in volume, was drawn into EDTA tubes. Assembly of TCR beta libraries relied on iRepertoire HTBI primers together with Arm-PCR of CDR3 regions. TCRdb re-called the multiplex PCR reads through MiXCR, storing one row per CDR3 protein. The sample contains some 250,000 distinct CDR3 sequences, about 17% of which appear only once. This CDR3 has 11 amino acids. V was trimmed by 3 bases and J by 5 bases, leaving 5 bases between them. This clonotype was recorded at least ten times. Antigen specificity is unknown. Study results and limitations: TRBV28, TRBJ1-2 and TRBJ2-5 were favored in persistent disease.

These data are also associated with another study on T cells in Graves' hyperthyroidism and ophthalmopathy. Turning to that study: Lactation, pregnancy, other autoimmune disease or uncontrolled infection led to exclusion of patients.

The chain couples TRBV12-3 or TRBV12-4 to TRBJ2-7; D unresolved. This sample comprised peripheral blood mononuclear cells (PBMCs), obtained at new diagnosis, from a patient treated with antithyroid drugs. The TCR sequence derives from a woman in her twenties or thirties with Graves disease. Here the CDR3 DNA reads TGTGCCAGCAGTTTGAGGCACGAGCAGTACTTC. It encodes CASSLRHEQYF.